The 12 T cell receptor beta chains reported below all come from one sample, sequenced in a study of T cells after yellow fever vaccination. Using its own MiXCR run on the 5' RACE reads, TCRdb lists one record per CDR3 protein. The sample lists 450,000 to 650,000 distinct CDR3 sequences, 13% occurring once. Source: PBMCs, taken on the day of the yellow fever booster vaccination. These receptors were taken from a man younger than 45 who received the YFV17D yellow fever vaccine.

This chain links TRBV3-1 with TRBJ2-7, with D maybe TRBD1 (6 bases). Per the germline V gene, CDR1 is LGHDT and CDR2 is YNNKEL (reference sequence). Trimming left V 0 bases short and J 5 bases short, with 14 bases between. The CDR3 extends over 15 amino acids. The CDR3 sequence is CASSQESTGSNEQYF. The CDR3, as DNA: TGTGCCAGCAGCCAAGAGTCTACAGGGTCCAACGAGCAGTACTTC.

V is TRBV10-3 and J is TRBJ2-5; no firm D call. V shed 4 bases and J shed 5 bases, with 11 bases lying between them. This CDR3 region has 13 residues. From germline, CDR1 is ENHRY and CDR2 SYGVKD. CDR3 amino acids: CAISALEGETQYF. CDR3 DNA: TGTGCCATCAGTGCCCTAGAAGGGGAGACCCAGTACTTC.

This clonotype was picked up a small number of times. DNA for the CDR3: TGTGCCAGCACGCGGGCCGCCTACGAGCAGTACTTC. Translation gives CASTRAAYEQYF. J is TRBJ2-7 and V is TRBV12-3 or TRBV12-4; possibly TRBD2 for D (5 bases). V was shortened by 7 bases and J by 2 bases, with 9 bases between the two germline ends. The CDR3 is 12 residues long.

This clonotype was seen a handful of times. V and J are TRBV20-1 and TRBJ1-2; 7 bases align to TRBD1. Germline lookup yields CDR1 DFQATT and CDR2 SNEGSKA (reference sequence). The J segment lost 6 bases and the V segment lost 5 bases, leaving 9 bases of the junction unmatched. This CDR3 region has 13 residues. The CDR3 nucleotides are TGCAGTGCTCCCGACAGGGACACAGATGGCTACACCTTC. Its translation is CSAPDRDTDGYTF.

This clonotype was seen more than once but under ten times. V and J are TRBV20-1 and TRBJ1-2, with TRBD1 as a possible D gene (5 bases). From germline, CDR1 is DFQATT and CDR2 SNEGSKA (reference sequence). The germline V and J ends were trimmed by 0 bases and 13 bases, with 21 bases remaining between them. The CDR3 has 14 amino acids. The CDR3 loop is CSARDHGKRDFTTF. The CDR3 region has the DNA TGCAGTGCTAGAGATCACGGCAAGCGGGACTTTACCACCTTC.

This clonotype was seen a few times. The rearrangement joins TRBV29-1 to TRBJ1-1; TRBD1 agrees at 7 bases. After removal of 5 bases from V and 3 bases from J, the junction contained 0 bases not matched to a gene. The CDR3 spans 11 residues. The V gene's germline CDR1 is SQVTM and CDR2 ANQGSEA. CDR3 in amino acids: CSVTGDTEAFF. The CDR3 DNA follows: TGCAGCGTTACAGGGGACACTGAAGCTTTCTTT. The full variable domain, rest sourced from reference TRBV29-1 and TRBJ1-1, is SAVISQKPSRDICQRGTSLTIQCQVDSQVTMMFWYRQQPGQSLTLIATANQGSEATYESGFVIDKFPISRPNLTFSTLTVSNMSPEDSSIYLCSVTGDTEAFFGQGTRLTVV.

The rearrangement links TRBV18 to TRBJ2-3; 8 bases map to TRBD1. Germline assignment: CDR1 KGHSH and CDR2 LQKENI. The CDR3 has 17 residues. V lost 3 bases and J lost 2; bases outside the gene matches: 10. CDR3 DNA: TGTGCCAGCTCACCGCTTGGACAGGGCGGAATCACAGATACGCAGTATTTT. Protein: CASSPLGQGGITDTQYF.

The chain combines TRBV20-1 with TRBJ2-2; D may correspond to TRBD1 or TRBD2 (5 bases each). The CDR3 runs to 14 residues. The germline CDR1 and CDR2 sequences are DFQATT and SNEGSKA (reference sequence). The germline V and J ends were trimmed by 5 bases and 2 bases, with 12 bases remaining between them. CDR3 amino acids: CSAGPGPNTGELFF. The CDR3 DNA is TGCAGTGCTGGCCCGGGGCCCAACACCGGGGAGCTGTTTTTT.

This chain joins TRBV5-4 and TRBJ2-1; D may match TRBD1 or TRBD2 (6 bases each). CDR1 and CDR2 from the germline V gene are SGHNT and YYREEE (reference sequence). This CDR3 has 19 amino acids. V lost 1 base and J 5 bases, leaving 25 bases between the germline ends. The CDR3 is CASSLQYTWGRGVNNEQFF. Here the CDR3 DNA reads TGTGCCAGCAGCTTGCAATATACTTGGGGGCGCGGGGTTAACAATGAGCAGTTCTTC.

The chain has TRBV18 and TRBJ2-7, with a weak D call TRBD1 (6 bases). Germline CDR1 KGHSH, CDR2 LQKENI. CDR3 length: 15 amino acids. Trimming took off 3 bases at V and 0 bases at J, with 12 bases between the two ends. CDR3: CASSPRAGASYEQYF. In nucleotides, the CDR3 is TGTGCCAGCTCACCCCGGGCAGGGGCCTCCTACGAGCAGTACTTC.

The chain combines TRBV12-3 or TRBV12-4 with TRBJ2-7; 12 bases match TRBD2. CDR3 size: 15 residues. Losses at the gene ends were 6 bases for V and 3 bases for J; bases not matched to a gene: 6. For the CDR3, the DNA is TGTGCCAGCAGCCAGGGACTAGCGGGCCACTACGAGCAGTACTTC. Amino acids: CASSQGLAGHYEQYF.

DNA for the CDR3: TGTGCCACGTCCGGCCCGGCCTGGTTGGCGAACACCGGGGAGCTGTTTTTT. Translation: CATSGPAWLANTGELFF. V usage is TRBV12-3 or TRBV12-4 and J usage is TRBJ2-2; the D is unclear. V dropped 10 bases and J dropped 0 bases, with 21 bases sitting between them. The CDR3 length is 17 residues.